Listed below are T cell receptor beta chains from one sample, sequenced in a study of human T cells and chemical hapten exposure. TCRdb re-called the RACE reads with MiXCR, one entry per CDR3 protein. The sample records around 300,000 distinct CDR3 sequences, under 8% being singletons. Specimen: whole blood, collected in connection with sensitization to the hapten diphenylcyclopropenone (DPC). These receptors all stem from a woman under 30 with alopecia areata. Some clones in this sample may be carry-over from other donors' samples. CDR3s include the opening cysteine and the closing phenylalanine or tryptophan.

>13|TRBJ1-3|TRBV7-9
CASSLQGEYTIYF
>15|TRBJ1-6|TRBV28
CASSFRVSYNSPLHF
>14|TRBJ1-5|TRBV6-2/TRBV6-3
CASSYLGRNQPQHF
>17|TRBJ2-1|TRBV5-6
CASSTGTEPLIYNEQFF
>14|TRBJ2-3|TRBV4-3
CASSQDVQTDTQYF
>15|TRBJ2-7|TRBV15
CATSRSTGGNYEQYF
>13|TRBJ2-5|TRBV6-5
CASRTTTPGTQYF
>15|TRBJ2-2|TRBV6-5
CATSKGLVAAGELFF
>18|TRBJ2-3|TRBV4-2
CASSQEGLAGGFTDTQYF
>17|TRBJ1-6|TRBV5-1
CASSRDGEVFYNSPLHF
>14|TRBJ2-1|TRBV28
CASSSGGSYNEQFF
>16|TRBJ2-6|TRBV4-2
CASSQSRGAGANVLTF
>15|TRBJ1-1|TRBV5-1
CASSFLTAPTTEAFF
>15|TRBJ2-1|TRBV24-1
CATSDGVAGDGEQFF
>14|TRBJ2-7|TRBV28
CASRTRGGGHEQYF
>14|TRBJ1-2|TRBV5-4
CASSLAGLPDGYTF
>16|TRBJ2-1|TRBV6-2/TRBV6-3
CASSYGLAGGYNVQFF
>13|TRBJ1-1|TRBV27
CASSFREVTEAFF
>15|TRBJ2-3|TRBV6-5
CASSYTDRSTDTQYF
>17|TRBJ2-6|TRBV28
CASTTRAGGSGANVLTF
>16|TRBJ2-2|TRBV6-5
CASSYARASNTGELFF
>19|TRBJ2-5|TRBV12-5
CASGLGSHPHQGYQETQYF
>14|TRBJ2-7|TRBV6-5
CASSYGDRDYEQYF
>13|TRBJ1-1|TRBV18
CASSPDQNTEAFF
>11|TRBJ1-2|TRBV3-1
CASSQVDGYTF
>15|TRBJ1-2|TRBV5-1
CASSLTEDQRYGYTF
>15|TRBJ1-2|TRBV7-3
CASSQAAGRGNGYTF
>17|TRBJ2-4|TRBV23-1
CASSAPDRETPKNIQYF
>13|TRBJ1-6|TRBV4-1
CASSQDEGSPLHF
>13|TRBJ1-2|TRBV24-1
CATSDGLGYGYTF
>14|TRBJ1-4|TRBV12-3/TRBV12-4
CASSSRDSNEKLFF
>15|TRBJ2-2|TRBV5-6
CASTEQGEGTGELFF
>13|TRBJ2-7|TRBV25-1
CASSESPAYEQYF
>13|TRBJ1-1|TRBV20-1
CSARGVSDTEAFF
>15|TRBJ2-7|TRBV12-3/TRBV12-4
CASSSTGNPSYEQYF
>14|TRBJ2-1|TRBV6-2/TRBV6-3
CASNPQAAYNEQFF
>17|TRBJ2-3|TRBV28
CASSLRRGLAGTDTQYF
>16|TRBJ1-5|TRBV6-5
CASSPLDRGRNQPQHF
>15|TRBJ1-4|TRBV4-3
CASSPAGTGHSKLFF
>20|TRBJ1-1|TRBV2
CASSVKMSPGQGISDTEAFF
>14|TRBJ1-4|TRBV24-1
CATSGGSFNEKLFF
>13|TRBJ1-1|TRBV7-9
CASSPRDRLEAFF
>14|TRBJ2-2|TRBV5-1
CASSEQGAPGELFF
>16|TRBJ2-5|TRBV29-1
CSVELRQGSSQETQYF
>16|TRBJ1-5|TRBV18
CASSLESRGGNQPQHF
>15|TRBJ2-7|TRBV6-5
CASSPPTGSSYEQYF
>10|TRBJ2-5|TRBV21-1
CASSKGPQYF
>16|TRBJ2-5|TRBV18
CASSLLAGESMETQYF
>16|TRBJ1-6|TRBV28
CASSFATGQVNSPLHF
>14|TRBJ2-1|TRBV2
CASSEDGRGDEQFF
>12|TRBJ1-2|TRBV12-5
CASGGTSDGYTF
>16|TRBJ2-6|TRBV20-1
CSARGQGVSGANVLTF
>14|TRBJ1-4|TRBV28
CASSPYRVWEKLFF
>14|TRBJ1-1|TRBV6-6
CASSQGQANTEAFF
>17|TRBJ1-5|TRBV12-3/TRBV12-4
CASSLVWGLEGNQPQHF